The 8 T cell receptor beta chains reported below all come from one sample, sequenced in a study of monozygotic twins with cystic fibrosis. Sequenced by immunoSEQ multiplex PCR; TCRdb stores in-frame clones only, minus some. The data hold 5,000 or so clones, with approximately 96% observed a single time. Sequenced material: blood. The receptors here all came from a boy aged 2 to 10 with cystic fibrosis.

The chain has TRBV5-4 and TRBJ2-5; a possible D gene is TRBD2 (6 bases). V lost 7 bases to trimming and J lost 5 bases, with 24 bases between them. The CDR3 runs to 16 residues. The germline gives CDR1 SGHNT, CDR2 YYREEE (reference sequence). In DNA form, the CDR3 reads TGTGCCAGCTCTCCTTCGGCGGGGACTCGCCGGGAGACCCAGTACTTC. Translating it yields CASSPSAGTRRETQYF. Full variable domain (missing parts from reference TRBV5-4 and TRBJ2-5): ETGVTQSPTHLIKTRGQQVTLRCSSQSGHNTVSWYQQALGQGPQFIFQYYREEENGRGNFPPRFSGLQFPNYSSELNVNALELDDSALYLCASSPSAGTRRETQYFGPGTRLLVL.

This clone appeared a few times. The rearrangement uses TRBV14 and TRBJ1-2; tentative D call: TRBD1 (6 bases). Germline V gene sequence: CDR1 SGHDN, CDR2 FVKESK. Trimming left V 0 bases short and J 3 bases short, with 11 bases between. CDR3 length equals 15 residues. The CDR3 DNA sequence: TGTGCCAGCAGCCAAGACCTTGGACAGCACTATGGCTACACCTTC. Protein product: CASSQDLGQHYGYTF.

The chain has TRBV9 and TRBJ1-2; D remains ambiguous. The CDR3 is 15 amino acids. V lost 0 bases to trimming and J lost 6 bases, with 15 bases between them. Germline CDR1 and CDR2: SGDLS and YYNGEE. CDR3 DNA: TGTGCCAGCAGCGTAGTAAGAAGAGCCGTGGATGGCTACACCTTC. It is translated as CASSVVRRAVDGYTF.

This rearrangement joins TRBV7-9 to TRBJ1-3; D unresolved. Per the germline V gene, CDR1 is SEHNR and CDR2 is FQNEAQ (reference sequence). V lost 5 bases to trimming and J lost 3 bases, with 8 bases between them. CDR3 length: 13 residues. The CDR3 DNA is TGTGCCAGCAGCCACGAAAATGGAAACACCATATATTTT. Its translation: CASSHENGNTIYF.

The chain uses TRBV19 and TRBJ1-5; no clear D gene. The germline V gene has CDR1 LNHDA and CDR2 SQIVND (reference sequence). CDR3 length equals 15 residues. Trimming removed 0 bases at V and 0 bases at J, with 6 bases between. The CDR3 coding sequence is TGTGCCAGTAGTATAGATGGTGGTAGCAATCAGCCCCAGCATTTT. It codes for CASSIDGGSNQPQHF.

This rearrangement joins TRBV7-8 to TRBJ1-1, with D uncertain. Germline loops: CDR1 SGHVS, CDR2 FQNEAQ. The germline V and J ends were trimmed by 1 base and 9 bases, with 15 bases remaining between them. This CDR3 spans 14 amino acids. The CDR3: CASSLVEFLEQAFF. In DNA form, the CDR3 reads TGTGCCAGCAGCTTAGTGGAGTTCCTAGAACAAGCTTTCTTT.

The V call is TRBV25-1, the J call TRBJ2-2; no reliable D call. Germline V gives CDR1 MGHDK, CDR2 SYGVNS. This CDR3 contains 13 residues. The V gene lost 3 bases and the J gene lost 4 bases, with 6 bases spanning the gap. CDR3 DNA sequence: TGTGCCAGCAGTGACCAACTCACCGGGGAGCTGTTTTTT. Its protein is CASSDQLTGELFF.

V gene TRBV9 combines with J gene TRBJ1-4; TRBD1 aligns across 11 bases. CDR3 length equals 15 residues. Germline V gene data show CDR1 as SGDLS and CDR2 as YYNGEE. J gave up 8 bases and V 3 bases, and 6 bases lay outside the gene matches. CDR3 sequence reads: CASSALGTGGEKLFF. The CDR3 nucleotides are TGTGCCAGCAGCGCCCTCGGGACAGGGGGGGAAAAACTGTTTTTT. The full variable domain, completed using reference TRBV9 and TRBJ1-4, is DSGVTQTPKHLITATGQRVTLRCSPRSGDLSVYWYQQSLDQGLQFLIQYYNGEERAKGNILERFSAQQFPDLHSELNLSSLELGDSALYFCASSALGTGGEKLFFGSGTQLSVL.